This TCR beta chain was sequenced for a study of post-analysis software for immune sequencing data. Notes on the study in general: The five TRBV segments detected at higher frequency in patients than in controls included TRBV5-6, TRBV5-1 and TRBV20-1.

Concerning this clonotype: The antigen is undetermined.

Germline V gene data show CDR1 as MNHEY and CDR2 as SVGEGT. The CDR3 covers 13 residues. V lost 8 bases, J lost 3 bases, and 11 bases lay in between. Unique-molecular-identifier-tagged TCR beta cDNA libraries were used. In TCRdb, the PCR reads were re-called with MiXCR into one record per CDR3 protein. The sample yields hundreds of thousands of distinct CDR3 sequences, less than 40% seen once. This receptor was identified in a girl aged 2 to 9 with multiple sclerosis. The sequenced sample was blood. The rearrangement uses TRBV6-2 or TRBV6-3 and TRBJ1-5; D is possibly TRBD1 (6 bases). The CDR3 coding sequence is TGTGCCAGCCAGTCAGGGGTCAATCAGCCCCAGCATTTT. It is translated as CASQSGVNQPQHF.